A selection of T cell receptor beta chains follows, all from one sample in a study of T-cell memory formation after mild COVID-19. Using its own MiXCR run on the 5' RACE reads, TCRdb lists one record per CDR3 protein. The sample contains around 440,000 distinct CDR3 sequences, about 20% of which appear only once. The sequenced sample consisted of PBMCs or a T cell subset sorted from them (not recorded which). All receptors come from an adult woman who had mild COVID-19 (a few samples of this study predate the infection). Cell type and time point are not known. Each CDR3 is given with its conserved first and last residue. D genes are given only for firm matches. Size is stated for part of the rows, as once, few or many counts, or as a class when the clone is expanded.

-	TRBV5-1	-	TRBJ2-4	TGCGCCAGCAGCTTGGTAGCCGCGGGGACAGATGGGGACATTCAGTACTTC	CASSLVAAGTDGDIQYF
few	TRBV24-1	-	TRBJ1-2	TGTGCCACCAGTGCGCCAGGCCTTGGCTACACCTTC	CATSAPGLGYTF
-	TRBV4-1	-	TRBJ2-7	TGCGCCAGCAGCCAATACCAGGGACGCTCCTACGAGCAGTACTTC	CASSQYQGRSYEQYF
-	TRBV12-3/TRBV12-4	-	TRBJ2-4	TGTGCCAGCAGTTTTAACTCCCGCGACATTCAGTACTTC	CASSFNSRDIQYF
few	TRBV7-9	-	TRBJ1-2	TGTGCCAGCAGCTTAGCTCTGGAGGGCTACACCTTC	CASSLALEGYTF
-	TRBV3-1	-	TRBJ2-3	TGTGCCAGCAGCCAAGTAGGGTCCCGCACAGATACGCAGTATTTT	CASSQVGSRTDTQYF
-	TRBV24-1	TRBD1	TRBJ1-2	TGTGCCACCAGTGATCGGACAGGAAACTATGGCTACACCTTC	CATSDRTGNYGYTF
-	TRBV3-1	-	TRBJ1-6	TGTGCCAGCTGCCTGAGGGGGTATCATTCACCCCTCCACTTT	CASCLRGYHSPLHF
many	TRBV24-1	TRBD1	TRBJ2-5	TGTGCCACCAGTGACCGTGGACCGGGACAGTGGGAAGAGACCCAGTACTTC	CATSDRGPGQWEETQYF
-	TRBV7-3	-	TRBJ2-2	TGTGCCAGCAGCCCGATAGGAGTAGGATTAGTGCACACCGGGGAGCTGTTTTTT	CASSPIGVGLVHTGELFF
-	TRBV18	TRBD2	TRBJ2-1	TGTGCCAGCTCACCAGTAGCGGGGGGACCGAGCTCCTACAATGAGCAGTTCTTC	CASSPVAGGPSSYNEQFF
few	TRBV11-2	-	TRBJ2-3	TGTGCCAGCAGCCCACCGGCGACCTGGGAAGATACGCAGTATTTT	CASSPPATWEDTQYF
few	TRBV29-1	TRBD1	TRBJ2-3	TGCAGCGTTGAGCGAGGACAGGGTGGTCTGTATTTT	CSVERGQGGLYF
-	TRBV30	TRBD2	TRBJ2-1	TGTGCCTGGAGTGTCCTCGCGGGGGGCTCCTACAATGAGCAGTTCTTC	CAWSVLAGGSYNEQFF
-	TRBV6-6	-	TRBJ1-2	TGTGCCACCCAAGACGGAACCTATAACTATGGCTACACCTTC	CATQDGTYNYGYTF
-	TRBV19	TRBD1	TRBJ2-2	TGTGCCAGTAATCCAGGGGGCTACACCGGGGAGCTGTTTTTT	CASNPGGYTGELFF
few	TRBV19	TRBD2	TRBJ2-1	TGTGCCAGTAGTAAGGTAGCGGGAGGAGACAATGAGCAGTTCTTC	CASSKVAGGDNEQFF
-	TRBV18	-	TRBJ2-2	TGTGCCAGCTCACCACAAGGTTCGGCCGGGGAGCTGTTTTTT	CASSPQGSAGELFF
few	TRBV19	-	TRBJ2-1	TGTGCCAGTAGTATCTCCTTAGCGGTGAATGAGCAGTTCTTC	CASSISLAVNEQFF
few	TRBV6-5	-	TRBJ2-3	TGTGCCAGCAGTTACTCGGTGCAGGGTAGCACAGATACGCAGTATTTT	CASSYSVQGSTDTQYF
few	TRBV5-4	TRBD2	TRBJ2-2	TGTGCCAGCAGCTTTGGGACTAGTAACACCGGGGAGCTGTTTTTT	CASSFGTSNTGELFF
-	TRBV14	-	TRBJ2-1	TGTGCCAGCAGCCCAGGAGGGGGCGGGATTTACAATGAGCAGTTCTTC	CASSPGGGGIYNEQFF
-	TRBV4-2	-	TRBJ2-3	TGTGCCAGCAGCCAAGATTTACCGGGTGTGAAGGGACGGACGACTTCTAGCACAGATACGCAGTATTTT	CASSQDLPGVKGRTTSSTDTQYF